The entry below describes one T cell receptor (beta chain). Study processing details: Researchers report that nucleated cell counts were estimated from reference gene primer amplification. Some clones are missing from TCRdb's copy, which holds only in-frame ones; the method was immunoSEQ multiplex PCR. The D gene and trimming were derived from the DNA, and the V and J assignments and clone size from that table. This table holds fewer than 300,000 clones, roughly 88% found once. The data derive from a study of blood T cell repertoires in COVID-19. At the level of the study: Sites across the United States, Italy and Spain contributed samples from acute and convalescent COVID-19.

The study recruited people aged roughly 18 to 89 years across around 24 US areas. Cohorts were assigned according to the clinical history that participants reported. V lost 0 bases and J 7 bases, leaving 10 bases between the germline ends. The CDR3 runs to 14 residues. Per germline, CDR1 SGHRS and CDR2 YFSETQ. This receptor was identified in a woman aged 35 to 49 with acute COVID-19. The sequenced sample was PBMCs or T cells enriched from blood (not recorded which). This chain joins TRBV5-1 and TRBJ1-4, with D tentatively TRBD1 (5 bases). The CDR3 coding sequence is TGCGCCAGCAGCTTGGGGCAGGGCAGTGAAAAACTGTTTTTT. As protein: CASSLGQGSEKLFF.